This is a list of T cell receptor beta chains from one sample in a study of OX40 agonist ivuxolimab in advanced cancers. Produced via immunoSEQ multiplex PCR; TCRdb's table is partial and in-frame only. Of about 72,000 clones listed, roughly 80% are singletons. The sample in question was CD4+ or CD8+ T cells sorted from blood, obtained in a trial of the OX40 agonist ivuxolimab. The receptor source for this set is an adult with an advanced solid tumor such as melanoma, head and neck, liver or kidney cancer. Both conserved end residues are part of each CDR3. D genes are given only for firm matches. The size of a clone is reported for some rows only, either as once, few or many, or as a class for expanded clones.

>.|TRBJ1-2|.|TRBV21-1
CASSKTREVYGYTF
TGTGCCAGCAGCAAAACAAGGGAGGTCTATGGCTACACCTTC
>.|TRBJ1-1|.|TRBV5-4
CASSLDRNTEAFF
TGTGCCAGCAGCCTGGACAGGAACACTGAAGCTTTCTTT
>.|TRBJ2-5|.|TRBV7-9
CASSLGRQRQETQYF
TGTGCCAGCAGCTTAGGGAGACAGAGGCAAGAGACCCAGTACTTC
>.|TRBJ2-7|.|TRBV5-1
CASSLHGVGEQYF
TGCGCCAGCAGCCTACATGGTGTTGGCGAGCAGTACTTC
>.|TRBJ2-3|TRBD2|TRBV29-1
CSTGGASGRTDTQYF
TGCAGCACGGGAGGGGCTAGCGGGAGAACAGATACGCAGTATTTT
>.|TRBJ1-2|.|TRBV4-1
CASSQVFRDNGYTF
TGCGCCAGCAGCCAAGTTTTCAGGGACAATGGCTACACCTTC
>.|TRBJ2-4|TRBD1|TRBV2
CASTAKGQLAKNIQYF
TGTGCCAGCACCGCCAAGGGACAGCTAGCCAAAAACATTCAGTACTTC
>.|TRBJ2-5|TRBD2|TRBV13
CASSLGLAGEGTQYF
TGTGCCAGCAGCTTAGGCCTAGCGGGAGAGGGGACCCAGTACTTC
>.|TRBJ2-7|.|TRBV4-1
CASSQDLKMVGEQQYF
TGCGCCAGCAGCCAAGATCTCAAGATGGTTGGGGAACAGCAGTACTTC
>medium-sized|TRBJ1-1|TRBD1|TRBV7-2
CASSLMGTGGNTEAFF
TGTGCCAGCAGTCTCATGGGGACAGGGGGAAACACTGAAGCTTTCTTT
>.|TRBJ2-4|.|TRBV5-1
CASSSDGSKNIQYF
TGCGCCAGCAGCTCAGACGGTTCCAAAAACATTCAGTACTTC
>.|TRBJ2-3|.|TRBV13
CASSSRDIASTDTQYF
TGTGCCAGCAGCTCCCGGGACATAGCTAGCACAGATACGCAGTATTTT
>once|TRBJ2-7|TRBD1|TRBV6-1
CASSEWGQGVYEQYF
TGTGCCAGCAGTGAATGGGGACAGGGGGTTTACGAGCAGTACTTC
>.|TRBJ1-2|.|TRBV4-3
CASSQEDSTHANYGYTF
TGCGCCAGCAGCCAAGAAGACAGTACCCATGCAAACTATGGCTACACCTTC
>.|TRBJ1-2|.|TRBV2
CASSREKYGYTF
TGTGCCAGCTCTCGGGAGAAATATGGCTACACCTTC
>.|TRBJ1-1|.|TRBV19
CASRDGRETEAFF
TGTGCCAGTCGAGATGGTAGAGAAACTGAAGCTTTCTTT